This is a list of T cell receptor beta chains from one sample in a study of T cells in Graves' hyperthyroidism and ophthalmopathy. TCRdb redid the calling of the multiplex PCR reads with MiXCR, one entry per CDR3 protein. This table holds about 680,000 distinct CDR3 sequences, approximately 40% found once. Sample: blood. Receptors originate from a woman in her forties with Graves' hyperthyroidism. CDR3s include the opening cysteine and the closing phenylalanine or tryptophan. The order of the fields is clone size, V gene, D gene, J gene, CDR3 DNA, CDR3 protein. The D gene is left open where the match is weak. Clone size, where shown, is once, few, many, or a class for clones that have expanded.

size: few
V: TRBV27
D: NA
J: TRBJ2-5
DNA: TGTGCCAGCAGGCACTCCGAAGAGACCCAGTACTTC
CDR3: CASRHSEETQYF

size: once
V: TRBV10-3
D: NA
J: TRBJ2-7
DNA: TGTGCCATCAGTGCCTCACCCCCCTACGAGCAGTACTTC
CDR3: CAISASPPYEQYF

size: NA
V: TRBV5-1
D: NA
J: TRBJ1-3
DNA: TGCGCCAGCAGCTTGGAGATACCGGGAAACACCATATATTTT
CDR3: CASSLEIPGNTIYF

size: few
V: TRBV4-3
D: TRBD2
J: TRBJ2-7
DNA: TGCGCCAGCAGCTATTCTTCGGGAGGGCCCAGGGCGGAGCAGTACTTC
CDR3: CASSYSSGGPRAEQYF

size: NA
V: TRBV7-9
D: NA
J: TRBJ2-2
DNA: TGTGCCAGCAGCTTTGTATCCTCGGCGTCCGGGGAGCTGTTTTTT
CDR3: CASSFVSSASGELFF

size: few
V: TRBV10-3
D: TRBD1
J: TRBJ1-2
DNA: TGTGCCAGCAGTTACTCGAAGGTGGGACAGGGGCAAAATGGCTACACCTTC
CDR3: CASSYSKVGQGQNGYTF

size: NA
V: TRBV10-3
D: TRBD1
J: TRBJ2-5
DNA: TGTGCCATCAGTGATGGGAGGAGGACAGGGGGCGAGACCCAGTACTTC
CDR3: CAISDGRRTGGETQYF

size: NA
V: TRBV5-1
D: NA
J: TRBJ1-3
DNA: TGCGCCAGCAGCCCGACAGCTACTGGAAACACCATATATTTT
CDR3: CASSPTATGNTIYF

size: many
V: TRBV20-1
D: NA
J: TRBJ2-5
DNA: TGCAGTGCTAGGGGGGACGAAGGGACCCAGTACTTC
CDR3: CSARGDEGTQYF

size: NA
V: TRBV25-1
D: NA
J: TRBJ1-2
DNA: TGTGCCAGCAGTGAATACGGAGCTAACTATGGCTACACCTTC
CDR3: CASSEYGANYGYTF

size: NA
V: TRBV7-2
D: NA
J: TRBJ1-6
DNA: TGTGCCAGCTCCCCTCAGAGAAATTCACCCCTCCACTTT
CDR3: CASSPQRNSPLHF

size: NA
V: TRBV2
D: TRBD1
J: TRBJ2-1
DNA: TGTGCCAGCACTAGGGACAGGCCAACCTACAATGAGCAGTTCTTC
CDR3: CASTRDRPTYNEQFF

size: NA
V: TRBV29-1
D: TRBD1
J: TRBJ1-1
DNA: TGCAGCGTAAGGACAGGGGGCACTGAAGCTTTCTTT
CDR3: CSVRTGGTEAFF

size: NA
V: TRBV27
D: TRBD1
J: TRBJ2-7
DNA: TGTGCCAGCAGGATCGCACAGGGGGCTTCCTACGAGCAGTACTTC
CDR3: CASRIAQGASYEQYF

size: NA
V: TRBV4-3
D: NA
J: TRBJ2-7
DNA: TGCGCCAGCAGCCAAGATGGGGGATCGGCCTACGAGCAGTACTTC
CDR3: CASSQDGGSAYEQYF

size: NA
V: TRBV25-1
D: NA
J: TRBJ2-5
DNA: TGTGCCAGCTCAGCCAGAGATCAAGAGACCCAGTACTTC
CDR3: CASSARDQETQYF

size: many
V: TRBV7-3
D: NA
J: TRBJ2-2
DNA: TGTGCCAGCAGCACTTCTGTGGGGACCGGGGAGCTGTTTTTT
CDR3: CASSTSVGTGELFF

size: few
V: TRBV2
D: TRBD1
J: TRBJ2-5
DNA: TGTGCCAGTAGGACAGGGACCCAAGAGACCCAGTACTTC
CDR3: CASRTGTQETQYF

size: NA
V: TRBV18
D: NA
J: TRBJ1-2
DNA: TGTGCCAGCTCACCGGTAGCAGCGACCTATGGCTACACCTTC
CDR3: CASSPVAATYGYTF

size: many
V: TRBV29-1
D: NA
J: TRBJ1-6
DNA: TGCAGCGTTGAGGTCCATCCCAATTCACCCCTCCACTTT
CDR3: CSVEVHPNSPLHF

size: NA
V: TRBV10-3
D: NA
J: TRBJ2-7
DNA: TGTGCCAGCAGCTTACAGGGCTGGGGCTACAAGCAGTACTTC
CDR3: CASSLQGWGYKQYF

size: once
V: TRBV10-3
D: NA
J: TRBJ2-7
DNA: TGTGCCATCAGTGGCGGGCCACCGGGGGATGAGCAGTACTTC
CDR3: CAISGGPPGDEQYF

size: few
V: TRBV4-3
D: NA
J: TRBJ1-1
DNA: TGCGCCAGCAGCCAAGTTCCCCCGGGCATGAACACTGAAGCTTTCTTT
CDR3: CASSQVPPGMNTEAFF

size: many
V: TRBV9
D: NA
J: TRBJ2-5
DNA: TGTGCCAGCAGCGTAGCTTCGGGGGCAACCCAAGAGACCCAGTACTTC
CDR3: CASSVASGATQETQYF